The clone carrying this T cell receptor (beta chain) was seen just once. Its antigen is undetermined. The CDR3 length is 14 residues. Looked up from germline, CDR1 is SEHNR and CDR2 is FQNEAQ (reference sequence). Trimming removed 1 base from V and 1 base from J, with 7 bases in between. The authors spiked synthetic TCR analog templates into each PCR. TCRdb's table, derived via immunoSEQ multiplex PCR, lists solely in-frame clones and lacks some. The table records 70,000 or so clones, roughly 90% of them present only once. Time point here: pretreatment peripheral blood. The sample originates from a study of PD-L1 blockade in urothelial cancer. At the level of the study: At 3 weeks after treatment start (second dose) and again at 6 weeks, blood was analyzed. Researchers found blood samples held a median of roughly 140,000 T cells. The study's findings and limits: TCR clonality was measured in pretreatment peripheral blood. Clonality below the median predicted better survival.

The clonotype originates from a man between 65 and 85 years old with urothelial cancer. The chain combines TRBV7-9 with TRBJ1-1; no clear D gene. The sequencing used PBMCs, collected around atezolizumab (anti-PD-L1) treatment. CDR3: CASSLENGNTEAFF. The CDR3 DNA reads TGTGCCAGCAGCTTAGAGAACGGGAACACTGAAGCTTTCTTT. Using reference TRBV7-9 and TRBJ1-1 for the parts outside the CDR3, the full variable domain is DTGVSQNPRHKITKRGQNVTFRCDPISEHNRLYWYRQTLGQGPEFLTYFQNEAQLEKSRLLSDRFSAERPKGSFSTLEIQRTEQGDSAMYLCASSLENGNTEAFFGQGTRLTVV.